This T cell receptor (beta chain) was captured by sequencing in a study of metastatic and nonmetastatic thyroid tumors. Overall study context: Comparative analysis of repertoires was undertaken across blood and tumor or nodule tissue obtained from malignant and benign thyroid patients.

Study observations and caveats: Versus benign nodules, malignant thyroid tumors reportedly had significantly higher TCR beta diversity, in blood and tumor.

V shed 0 bases and J shed 10 bases, with 6 bases lying between them. CDR3 length equals 11 residues. Every patient was untreated before thyroid surgery. TCRdb called clones again from the PCR reads with MiXCR. Among thousands of clones listed, 31% were seen once. Concerning this clone itself: Its antigen is currently unknown.

The rearrangement uses TRBV12-3 or TRBV12-4 and TRBJ1-2; the D is unclear. The sequence was collected from a female donor with papillary thyroid cancer or a benign thyroid nodule (not recorded which). Some clones in this sample may be carry-over from other donors' samples. Input material: tumor tissue. The CDR3 DNA reads as TGTGCCAGCAGTTTAGCGAGTACCTACACCTTC. The encoded protein is CASSLASTYTF.